One T cell receptor (beta chain) is described in this entry. The sample is drawn from a study of shared clonotypes between healthy human individuals. CDR1 and CDR2 (germline): MNHNS, SASEGT. Trimming cost V 8 bases and J 4 bases; bases outside gene matches: 14. The CDR3 runs to 15 residues. Data came from immunoSEQ multiplex PCR; TCRdb stores just in-frame clones and leaves some out. Here the sample spans some 2,400,000 clones, around 95% being singletons. This sequence was found in a man aged 18 to 29 in good health. V gene TRBV6-1 combines with J gene TRBJ2-7, with 7 positions matching TRBD1. Material: naive CD4+ T cells sorted from blood. Subset reported: CD45RA+ positively selected. The CDR3 loop reads CASAFYTGAEYEQYF. CDR3 nucleotide sequence: TGTGCCAGCGCATTTTATACAGGGGCGGAGTACGAGCAGTACTTC.